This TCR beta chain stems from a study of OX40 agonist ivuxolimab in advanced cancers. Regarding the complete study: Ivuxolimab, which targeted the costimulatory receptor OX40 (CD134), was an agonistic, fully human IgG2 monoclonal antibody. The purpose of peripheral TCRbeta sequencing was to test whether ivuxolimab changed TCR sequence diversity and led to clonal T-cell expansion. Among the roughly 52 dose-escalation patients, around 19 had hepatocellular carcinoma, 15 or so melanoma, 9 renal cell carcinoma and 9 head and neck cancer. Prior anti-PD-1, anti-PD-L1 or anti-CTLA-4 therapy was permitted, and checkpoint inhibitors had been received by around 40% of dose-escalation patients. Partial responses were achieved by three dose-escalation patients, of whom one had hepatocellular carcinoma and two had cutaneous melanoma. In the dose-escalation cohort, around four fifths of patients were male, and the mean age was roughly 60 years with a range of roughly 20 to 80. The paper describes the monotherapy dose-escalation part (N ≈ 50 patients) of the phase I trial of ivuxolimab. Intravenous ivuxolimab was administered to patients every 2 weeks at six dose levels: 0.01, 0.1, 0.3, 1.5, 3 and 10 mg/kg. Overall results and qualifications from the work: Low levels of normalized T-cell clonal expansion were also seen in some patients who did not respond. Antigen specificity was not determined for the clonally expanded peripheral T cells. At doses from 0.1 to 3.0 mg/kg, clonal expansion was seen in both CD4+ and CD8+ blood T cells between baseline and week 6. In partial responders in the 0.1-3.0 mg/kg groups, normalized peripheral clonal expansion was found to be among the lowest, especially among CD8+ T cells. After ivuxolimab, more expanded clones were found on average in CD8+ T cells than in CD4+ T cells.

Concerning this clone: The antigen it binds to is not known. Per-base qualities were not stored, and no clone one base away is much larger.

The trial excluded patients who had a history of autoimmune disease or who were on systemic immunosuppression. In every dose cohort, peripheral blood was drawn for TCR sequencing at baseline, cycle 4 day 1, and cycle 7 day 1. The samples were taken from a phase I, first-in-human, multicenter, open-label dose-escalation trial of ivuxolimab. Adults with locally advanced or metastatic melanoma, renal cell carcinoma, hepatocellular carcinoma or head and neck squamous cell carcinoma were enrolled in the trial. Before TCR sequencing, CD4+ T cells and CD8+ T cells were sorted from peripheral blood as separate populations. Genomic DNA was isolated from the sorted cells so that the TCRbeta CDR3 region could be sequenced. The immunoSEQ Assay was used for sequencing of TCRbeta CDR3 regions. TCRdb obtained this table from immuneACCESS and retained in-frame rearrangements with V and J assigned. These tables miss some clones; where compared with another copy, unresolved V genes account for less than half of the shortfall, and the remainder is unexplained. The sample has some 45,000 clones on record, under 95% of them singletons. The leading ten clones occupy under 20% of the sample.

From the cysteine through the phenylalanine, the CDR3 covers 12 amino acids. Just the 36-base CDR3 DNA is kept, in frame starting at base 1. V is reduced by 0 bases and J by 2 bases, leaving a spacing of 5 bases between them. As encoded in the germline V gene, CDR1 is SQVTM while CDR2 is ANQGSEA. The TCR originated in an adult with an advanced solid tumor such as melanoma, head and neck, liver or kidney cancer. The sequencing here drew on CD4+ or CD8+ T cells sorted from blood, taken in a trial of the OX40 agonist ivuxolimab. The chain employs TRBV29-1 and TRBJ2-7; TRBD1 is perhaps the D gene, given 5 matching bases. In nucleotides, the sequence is TGCAGCGTTGAAGAGGGGCCCTACGAGCAGTACTTC. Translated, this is CSVEEGPYEQYF.